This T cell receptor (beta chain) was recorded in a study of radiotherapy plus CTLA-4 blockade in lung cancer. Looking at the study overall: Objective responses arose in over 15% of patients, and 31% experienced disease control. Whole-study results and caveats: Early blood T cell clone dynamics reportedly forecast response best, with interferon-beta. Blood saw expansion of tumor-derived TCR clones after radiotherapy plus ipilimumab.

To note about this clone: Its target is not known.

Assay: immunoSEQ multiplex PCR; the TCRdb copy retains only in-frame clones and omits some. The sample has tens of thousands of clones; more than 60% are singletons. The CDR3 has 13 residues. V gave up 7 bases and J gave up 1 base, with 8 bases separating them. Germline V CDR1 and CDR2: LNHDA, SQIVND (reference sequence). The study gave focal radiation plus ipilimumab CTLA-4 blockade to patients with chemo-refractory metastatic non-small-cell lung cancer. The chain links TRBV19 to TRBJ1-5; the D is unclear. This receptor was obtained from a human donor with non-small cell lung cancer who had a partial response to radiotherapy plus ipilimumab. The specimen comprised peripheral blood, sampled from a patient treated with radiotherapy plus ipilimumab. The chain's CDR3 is CASKTRSNQPQHF. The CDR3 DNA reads TGTGCCAGTAAGACCAGGAGCAATCAGCCCCAGCATTTT. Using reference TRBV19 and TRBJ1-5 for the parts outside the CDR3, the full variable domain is DGGITQSPKYLFRKEGQNVTLSCEQNLNHDAMYWYRQDPGQGLRLIYYSQIVNDFQKGDIAEGYSVSREKKESFPLTVTSAQKNPTAFYLCASKTRSNQPQHFGDGTRLSIL.